The TCR beta chain under discussion was sequenced for a study of OX40 agonist ivuxolimab in advanced cancers. Trimming left V 4 bases short and J 7 bases short, with 17 bases between. The germline CDR1 and CDR2 sequences are LGHNA and YNFKEQ. This CDR3 has 15 residues. TCRdb's table, derived via immunoSEQ multiplex PCR, lists solely in-frame clones and lacks some. The sample lists about 30,000 clones; about 88% were seen once. The input for sequencing was CD4+ or CD8+ T cells sorted from blood, taken in a trial of the OX40 agonist ivuxolimab. The origin of this receptor is an adult with an advanced solid tumor such as melanoma, head and neck, liver or kidney cancer. V gene TRBV4-2 combines with J gene TRBJ2-1; D possibly corresponds to TRBD2 (6 bases). The CDR3 spells CASSPSGDIGNEQFF. DNA of the CDR3: TGTGCCAGCAGCCCGTCGGGGGATATCGGGAATGAGCAGTTCTTC.